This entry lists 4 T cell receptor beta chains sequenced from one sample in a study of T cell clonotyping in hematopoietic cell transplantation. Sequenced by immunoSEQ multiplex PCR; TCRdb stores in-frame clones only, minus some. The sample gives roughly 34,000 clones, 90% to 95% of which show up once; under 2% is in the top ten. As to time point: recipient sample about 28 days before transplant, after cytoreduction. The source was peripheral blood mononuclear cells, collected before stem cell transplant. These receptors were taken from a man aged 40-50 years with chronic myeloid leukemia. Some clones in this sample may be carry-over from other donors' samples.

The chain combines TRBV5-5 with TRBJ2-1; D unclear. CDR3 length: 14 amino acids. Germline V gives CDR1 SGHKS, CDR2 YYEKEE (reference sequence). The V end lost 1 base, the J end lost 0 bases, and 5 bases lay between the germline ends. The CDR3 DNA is TGTGCCAGCAGCTTGACGTCCTCCTACAATGAGCAGTTCTTC. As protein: CASSLTSSYNEQFF. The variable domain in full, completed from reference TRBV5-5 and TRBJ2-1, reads DAGVTQSPTHLIKTRGQQVTLRCSPISGHKSVSWYQQVLGQGPQFIFQYYEKEERGRGNFPDRFSARQFPNYSSELNVNALLLGDSALYLCASSLTSSYNEQFFGPGTRLTVL.

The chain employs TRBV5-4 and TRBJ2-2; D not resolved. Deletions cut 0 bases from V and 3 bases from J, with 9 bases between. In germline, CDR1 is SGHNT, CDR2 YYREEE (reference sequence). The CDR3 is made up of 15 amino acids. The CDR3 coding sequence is TGTGCCAGCAGCTTGGGCGTCAGTTACACCGGGGAGCTGTTTTTT. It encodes CASSLGVSYTGELFF.

The CDR3 DNA sequence: TGTGCCTGGAGTGTTTCGACAGGGGGTGAGACCCAGTACTTC. It yields the protein CAWSVSTGGETQYF. The rearrangement joins TRBV30 to TRBJ2-5; 9 bases line up with TRBD1. This CDR3 has 14 residues. The germline gives CDR1 GTSNPN, CDR2 SVGIG (reference sequence). V dropped 0 bases and J dropped 5; count of bases not matched to a gene: 4.

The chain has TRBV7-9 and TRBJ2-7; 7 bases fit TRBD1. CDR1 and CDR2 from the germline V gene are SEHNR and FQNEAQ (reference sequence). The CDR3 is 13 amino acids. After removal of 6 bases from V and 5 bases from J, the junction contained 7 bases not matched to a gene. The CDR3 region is CASREGALHEQYF. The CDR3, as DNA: TGTGCCAGCAGAGAGGGGGCGCTTCACGAGCAGTACTTC. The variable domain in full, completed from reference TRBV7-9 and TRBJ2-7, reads DTGVSQNPRHKITKRGQNVTFRCDPISEHNRLYWYRQTLGQGPEFLTYFQNEAQLEKSRLLSDRFSAERPKGSFSTLEIQRTEQGDSAMYLCASREGALHEQYFGPGTRLTVT.